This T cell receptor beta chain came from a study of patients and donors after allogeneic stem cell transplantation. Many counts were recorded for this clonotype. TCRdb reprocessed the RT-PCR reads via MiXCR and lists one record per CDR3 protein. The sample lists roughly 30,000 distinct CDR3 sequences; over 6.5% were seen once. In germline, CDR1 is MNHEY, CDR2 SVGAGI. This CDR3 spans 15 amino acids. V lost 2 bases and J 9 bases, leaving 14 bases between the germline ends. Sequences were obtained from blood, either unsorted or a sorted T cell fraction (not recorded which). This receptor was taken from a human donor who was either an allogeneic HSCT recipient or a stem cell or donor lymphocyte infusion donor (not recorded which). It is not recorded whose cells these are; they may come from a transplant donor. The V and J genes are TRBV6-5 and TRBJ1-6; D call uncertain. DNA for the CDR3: TGTGCCAGCAGTTACACCCGGGCCGGGAGTTCACCCCTCCACTTT. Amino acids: CASSYTRAGSSPLHF.